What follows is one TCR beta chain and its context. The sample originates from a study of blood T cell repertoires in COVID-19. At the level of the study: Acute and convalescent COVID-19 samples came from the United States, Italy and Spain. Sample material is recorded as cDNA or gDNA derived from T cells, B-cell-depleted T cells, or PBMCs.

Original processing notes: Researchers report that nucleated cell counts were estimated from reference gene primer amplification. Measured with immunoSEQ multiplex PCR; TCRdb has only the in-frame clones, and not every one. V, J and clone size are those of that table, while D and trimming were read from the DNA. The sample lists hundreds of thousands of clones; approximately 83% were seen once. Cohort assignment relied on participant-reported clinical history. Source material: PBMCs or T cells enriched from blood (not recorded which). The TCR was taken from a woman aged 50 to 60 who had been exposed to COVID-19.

The CDR3 DNA sequence: TGTGCCAGCAGCACGGACAGAGGGGAGACCCAGTACTTC. Translating it yields CASSTDRGETQYF. This rearrangement joins TRBV7-7 to TRBJ2-5, with TRBD1 as a possible D gene (6 bases). The CDR3 loop spans 13 amino acids. Germline assignment: CDR1 SSHAT and CDR2 FNYEAQ (reference sequence). V was pared by 5 bases and J by 5 bases, with 12 bases between. The whole variable domain, remainder taken from reference TRBV7-7 and TRBJ2-5, is GAGVSQSPRYKVTKRGQDVTLRCDPISSHATLYWYQQALGQGPEFLTYFNYEAQPDKSGLPSDRFSAERPEGSISTLTIQRTEQRDSAMYRCASSTDRGETQYFGPGTRLLVL.